This TCR beta chain was sequenced during a study of cytomegalovirus exposure and HLA in healthy donors. Study results and caveats: The study reported that TCR beta sequences accurately predicted HLA-A and HLA-B alleles in most subjects. One cluster of highly shared sequence variants probably arose as a sequencing artifact. In vitro testing confirmed three CMV-associated chains as specific for CMV antigens.

13 Jbeta primers and 60 Vbeta primers were used for the PCR. Assay used: immunoSEQ multiplex PCR; TCRdb lists only in-frame clones, some missing. This table has 150,000 to 200,000 clones, 80% to 85% appearing once. A word on this clone: The antigen is undetermined. A junction end diverges from the germline sequence, so it may reflect a read error.

Sample: PBMCs. The origin of this receptor is a woman aged 18-29 years in good health and CMV-seropositive.

The DNA for the CDR3 is TGTGCCTGGGTGGGGGGGGCTGGCAACACCATATATTTT. Translated: CAWVGGAGNTIYF. V is TRBV30 and J is TRBJ1-3; a possible D gene is TRBD1 (6 bases). CDR1 GTSNPN and CDR2 SVGIG come from the germline V gene (reference sequence). The CDR3 covers 13 residues.